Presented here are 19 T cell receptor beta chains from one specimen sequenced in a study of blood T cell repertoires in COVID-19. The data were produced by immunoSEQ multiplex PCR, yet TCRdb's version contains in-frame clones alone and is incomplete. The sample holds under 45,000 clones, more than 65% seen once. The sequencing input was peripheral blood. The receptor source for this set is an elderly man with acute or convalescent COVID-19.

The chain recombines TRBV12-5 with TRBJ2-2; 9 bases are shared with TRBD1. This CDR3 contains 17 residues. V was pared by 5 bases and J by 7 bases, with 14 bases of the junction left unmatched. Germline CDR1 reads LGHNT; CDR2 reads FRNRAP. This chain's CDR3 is CASGPKRTGVGVGELFF. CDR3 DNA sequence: TGTGCTAGTGGTCCGAAGCGGACAGGGGTTGGAGTCGGGGAGCTGTTTTTT.

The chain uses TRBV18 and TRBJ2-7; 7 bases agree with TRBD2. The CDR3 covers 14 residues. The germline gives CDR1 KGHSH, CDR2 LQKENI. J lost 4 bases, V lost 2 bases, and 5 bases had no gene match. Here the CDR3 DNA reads TGTGCCAGCTCACCAGTTGGGGAGGGTTACGAGCAGTACTTC. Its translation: CASSPVGEGYEQYF.

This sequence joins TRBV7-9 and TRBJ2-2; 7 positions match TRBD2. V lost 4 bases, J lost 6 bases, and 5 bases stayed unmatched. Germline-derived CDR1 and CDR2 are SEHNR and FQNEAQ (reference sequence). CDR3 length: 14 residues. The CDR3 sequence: CASSWRETSGELFF. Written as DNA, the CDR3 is TGTGCCAGCAGCTGGCGGGAGACCTCCGGGGAGCTGTTTTTT.

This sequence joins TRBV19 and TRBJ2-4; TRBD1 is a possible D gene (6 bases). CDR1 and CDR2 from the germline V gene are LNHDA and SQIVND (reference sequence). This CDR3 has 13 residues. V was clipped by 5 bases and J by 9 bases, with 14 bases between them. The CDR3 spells CASSLNTGPIQYF. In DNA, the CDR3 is TGTGCCAGTAGTCTGAACACAGGGCCCATTCAGTACTTC. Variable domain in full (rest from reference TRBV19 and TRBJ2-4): DGGITQSPKYLFRKEGQNVTLSCEQNLNHDAMYWYRQDPGQGLRLIYYSQIVNDFQKGDIAEGYSVSREKKESFPLTVTSAQKNPTAFYLCASSLNTGPIQYFGAGTRLSVL.

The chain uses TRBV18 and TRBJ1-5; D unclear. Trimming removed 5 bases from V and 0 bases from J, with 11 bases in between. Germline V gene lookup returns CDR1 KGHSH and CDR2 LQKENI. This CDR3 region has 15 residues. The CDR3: CASSSQSVSNQPQHF. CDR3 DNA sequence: TGTGCCAGCTCATCACAGAGCGTTAGCAATCAGCCCCAGCATTTT.

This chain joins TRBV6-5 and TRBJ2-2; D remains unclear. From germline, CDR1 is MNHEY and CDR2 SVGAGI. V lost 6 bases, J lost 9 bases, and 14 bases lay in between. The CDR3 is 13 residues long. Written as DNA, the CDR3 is TGTGCCAGCAGGGCATCCCGGGTCAGGGAGCTGTTTTTT. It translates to CASRASRVRELFF.

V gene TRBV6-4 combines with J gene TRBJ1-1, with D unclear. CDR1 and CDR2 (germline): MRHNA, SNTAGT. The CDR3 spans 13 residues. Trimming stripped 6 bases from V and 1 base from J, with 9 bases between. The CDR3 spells CASSANGNTEAFF. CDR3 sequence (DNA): TGTGCCAGCAGCGCTAACGGGAACACTGAAGCTTTCTTT.

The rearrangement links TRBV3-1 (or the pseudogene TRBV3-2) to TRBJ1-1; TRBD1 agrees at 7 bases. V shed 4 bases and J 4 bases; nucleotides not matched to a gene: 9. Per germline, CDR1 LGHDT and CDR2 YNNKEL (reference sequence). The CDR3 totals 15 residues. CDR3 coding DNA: TGTGCCAGCAGCCCGTACCAGGGGGAGAGCACTGAAGCTTTCTTT. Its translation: CASSPYQGESTEAFF.

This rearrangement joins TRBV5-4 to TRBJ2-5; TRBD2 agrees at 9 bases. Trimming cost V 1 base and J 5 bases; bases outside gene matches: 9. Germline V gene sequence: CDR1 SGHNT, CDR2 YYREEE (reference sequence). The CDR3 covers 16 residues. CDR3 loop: CASSLNGGSGRETQYF. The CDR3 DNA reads TGTGCCAGCAGCTTGAATGGAGGGAGCGGGAGGGAGACCCAGTACTTC.

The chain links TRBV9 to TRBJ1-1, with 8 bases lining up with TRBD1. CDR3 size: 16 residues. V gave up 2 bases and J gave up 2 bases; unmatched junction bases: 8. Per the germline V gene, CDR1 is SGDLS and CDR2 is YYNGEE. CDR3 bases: TGTGCCAGCAGCGTCCGGGACAGGCCAGGAAACACTGAAGCTTTCTTT. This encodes CASSVRDRPGNTEAFF.

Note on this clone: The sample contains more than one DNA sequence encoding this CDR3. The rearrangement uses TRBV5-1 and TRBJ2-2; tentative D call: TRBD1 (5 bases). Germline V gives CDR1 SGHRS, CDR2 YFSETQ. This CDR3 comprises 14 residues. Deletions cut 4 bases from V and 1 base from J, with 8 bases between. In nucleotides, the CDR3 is TGCGCCAGCAGCCTCGGACAGAACACCGGGGAGCTGTTTTTT. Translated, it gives CASSLGQNTGELFF.

CDR3 loop: CASSFGQGYNEQFF. The DNA of the CDR3 is TGTGCCAGCAGTTTTGGGCAGGGCTACAATGAGCAGTTCTTC. V usage is TRBV28 and J usage is TRBJ2-1; D possibly corresponds to TRBD1 (5 bases). V gave up 3 bases and J gave up 3 bases, with 9 bases separating them. CDR1 and CDR2 from the germline V gene are MDHEN and SYDVKM. The CDR3 is 14 residues long.

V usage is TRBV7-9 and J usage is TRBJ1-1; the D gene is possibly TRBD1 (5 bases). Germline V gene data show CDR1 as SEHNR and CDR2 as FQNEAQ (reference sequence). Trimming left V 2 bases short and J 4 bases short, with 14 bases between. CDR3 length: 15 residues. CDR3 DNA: TGTGCCAGCAGCTTAACAGGCAGATCGACCACTGAAGCTTTCTTT. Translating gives CASSLTGRSTTEAFF.

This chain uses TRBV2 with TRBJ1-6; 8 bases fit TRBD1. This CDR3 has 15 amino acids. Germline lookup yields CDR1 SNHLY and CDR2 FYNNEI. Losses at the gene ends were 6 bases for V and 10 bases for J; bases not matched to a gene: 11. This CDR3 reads CASRTSGQGGSPLHF. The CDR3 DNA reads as TGTGCCAGCAGAACGAGCGGACAGGGCGGGTCACCCCTCCACTTT.

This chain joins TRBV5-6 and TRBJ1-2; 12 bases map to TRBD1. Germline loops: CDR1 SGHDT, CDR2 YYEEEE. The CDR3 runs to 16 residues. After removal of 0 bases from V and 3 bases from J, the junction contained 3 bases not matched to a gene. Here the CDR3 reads CASSLAGTGGDYGYTF. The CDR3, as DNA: TGTGCCAGCAGCTTGGCCGGGACAGGGGGCGACTATGGCTACACCTTC.

CDR3 nucleotide sequence: TGTGCCTTCGGACGGGGCACTGAAGCTTTCTTT. Protein: CAFGRGTEAFF. The V and J genes are TRBV7-9 and TRBJ1-1, with D unclear. V lost 11 bases, J lost 4 bases, and 11 bases lay in between. The CDR3 sequence is 11 residues long. Germline V lookup: CDR1 SEHNR, CDR2 FQNEAQ (reference sequence). Together with reference TRBV7-9 and TRBJ1-1, the CDR3 gives the full variable domain: DTGVSQNPRHKITKRGQNVTFRCDPISEHNRLYWYRQTLGQGPEFLTYFQNEAQLEKSRLLSDRFSAERPKGSFSTLEIQRTEQGDSAMYLCAFGRGTEAFFGQGTRLTVV.

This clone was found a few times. The CDR3 spells CASSQTSGGHEQYF. In DNA form, the CDR3 reads TGTGCCAGCAGCCAAACTAGCGGGGGGCACGAGCAGTACTTC. The V call is TRBV3-1 (or the pseudogene TRBV3-2), the J call TRBJ2-7; 12 bases match TRBD2. Germline-derived CDR1 and CDR2 are LGHDT and YNNKEL (reference sequence). The CDR3 totals 14 residues. The junction had 1 base not matched to a gene; V was cut back by 2 bases and J by 5 bases.

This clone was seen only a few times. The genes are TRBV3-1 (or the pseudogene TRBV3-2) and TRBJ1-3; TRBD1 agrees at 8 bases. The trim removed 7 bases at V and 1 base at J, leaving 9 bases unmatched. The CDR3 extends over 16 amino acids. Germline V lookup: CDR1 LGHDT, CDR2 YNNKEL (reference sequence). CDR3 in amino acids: CASTSQGVGSGNTIYF. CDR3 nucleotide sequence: TGTGCCAGCACCTCACAGGGGGTAGGTTCTGGAAACACCATATATTTT.

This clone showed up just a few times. The CDR3: CASSQVMRDRHQETQYF. The CDR3 nucleotides are TGTGCCAGCAGCCAAGTTATGAGGGACAGACATCAAGAGACCCAGTACTTC. The genes are TRBV3-1 (or the pseudogene TRBV3-2) and TRBJ2-5; 7 bases align to TRBD1. The germline CDR1 and CDR2 sequences are LGHDT and YNNKEL (reference sequence). V trimming: 1 base; J trimming: 2 bases; junction bases outside the gene matches: 10. The CDR3 runs to 17 residues.